This TCR beta chain was identified during a study of T cells in placental villitis. Background on the whole study: The study compared placental TCR-beta repertoires across villitis of unknown etiology, gestational-age-matched unaffected controls, and infectious villitis to test an allograft-versus-infection hypothesis. What the authors observed across the whole study: Small amounts of decidua were contained in the paraffin blocks, so some of the captured T cells, especially in controls, may have been decidual rather than villous infiltrates. Expanded clones in villitis of unknown etiology were found to be largely private to each placenta, suggesting the absence of a single initiating antigen. Villitis of unknown etiology placentae showed higher clonality than controls (median approximately 0.052 versus 0.0054, p=0.0025), indicating clonal expansion. CMV-specific clone frequencies were higher in infectious CMV cases than in villitis of unknown etiology (approximately 0.01 vs 0.00094), which did not differ from controls. With bulk tissue sequencing, helper, regulatory or cytotoxic T cells could not be distinguished, nor could maternal versus fetal T cells, and gamma-delta receptors were excluded.

TCR-beta CDR3 regions were amplified from genomic DNA with the immunoSEQ v4 bias-controlled multiplex PCR assay, run blinded to group allocation. To estimate the quantities of nucleated cells and T cells in each sample, reference gene primers were added alongside the TCR-beta primers. Sequencing of the libraries was performed on an Illumina MiSeq with a 100-cycle paired-end protocol. The original pipeline was this. In the immunoSEQ Analyzer software, diversity and richness were calculated, with richness measured by iChao1 and clonality based on Pielou evenness and Shannon diversity on a 0-1 scale where a higher value means less diversity. CDR3 amino acid sequences with V/J genes were queried against VDJdb for CMV, EBV and influenza A specificities using confidence 3 and substitution 2. The Morisita-Horn index was used to assess how much TCR-beta amino acid clonotypes overlapped between the villitis of unknown etiology, infectious villitis and control repertoires. TCRdb mirrors the immuneACCESS table, restricted to in-frame sequences. Some clones are absent from its copies; in checked studies, under half trace to an unresolved V gene, and the reason for the others is unknown. V and J calls and clone size are as listed in that table; D and trimming were resolved from the DNA. The sample data list some 140 clones, and approximately 90% of these were observed just once. Roughly 15% of the sample is taken by the ten largest.

Concerning this clone itself: This clone's antigen is unknown. The sample holds no much larger clone one base away, and base qualities are not on file.

Clipping removes 5 bases from V and 3 bases from J, with 2 as the unmatched junction base count. The CDR3, from cysteine to phenylalanine, totals 14 residues. Just CDR3 DNA is preserved here, 42 bases in frame from base 1. Sequences MGHRA (CDR1) and YSYEKL (CDR2) are obtained from the germline V gene. Under 13 placentae had a pathological diagnosis of high-grade villitis of unknown etiology and were chosen using the Amsterdam Criteria. Compared with the control and infectious villitis groups, mothers with villitis of unknown etiology had significantly greater gravidity and parity and more prior miscarriages. Placentae were collected after delivery and examined grossly and histologically before archival tissue was selected. Five 10-micron scrolls were cut from each FFPE block, and DNA was then isolated using the AllPrep DNA/RNA FFPE Tissue kit. DNA concentration and purity were checked by NanoDrop, and RNA quality was assessed on a Bioanalyzer.

The TCR sequence derives from a human patient with villitis of unknown etiology; the placental T cells may come from both mother and fetus. The V gene is TRBV4-1 and the J gene is TRBJ2-1; the junction holds 9 bases that match TRBD2. Specimen: placental tissue containing maternal and fetal cells. This receptor carries the CDR3 CASSYSGSYNEQFF. The nucleotide sequence is TGCGCCAGCAGCTATAGCGGGAGCTACAATGAGCAGTTCTTC.